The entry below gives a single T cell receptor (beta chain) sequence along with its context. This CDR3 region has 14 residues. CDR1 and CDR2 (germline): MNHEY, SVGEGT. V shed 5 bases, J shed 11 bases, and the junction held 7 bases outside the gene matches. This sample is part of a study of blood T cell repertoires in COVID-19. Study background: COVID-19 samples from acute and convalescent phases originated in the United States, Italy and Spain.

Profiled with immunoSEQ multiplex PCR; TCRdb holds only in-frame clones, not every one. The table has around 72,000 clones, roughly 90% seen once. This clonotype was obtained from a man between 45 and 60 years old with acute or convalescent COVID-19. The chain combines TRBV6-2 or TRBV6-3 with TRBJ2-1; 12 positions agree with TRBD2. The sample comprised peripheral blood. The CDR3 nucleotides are TGTGCCAGCAGTCGGATGACTAGCGGGGGCCAGCAGTTCTTC. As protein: CASSRMTSGGQQFF.